This is a list of T cell receptor beta chains from one sample in a study of T cell responses to AZD1222 COVID-19 vaccine. Profiled with immunoSEQ multiplex PCR; TCRdb holds only in-frame clones, not every one. The sample shows 110,000 to 150,000 clones, approximately 86% of them seen only once. Material: peripheral blood, obtained on day 0 of AZD1222 vaccination. The receptors derive from an adult in good health. Each CDR3 is given with its conserved first and last residue. A D gene is named only where the DNA matches it firmly. Clone size is shown for a subset of rows, as once, few, many or a class of expanded clone.

abundance	j_gene	d_gene	v_gene	CDR3nt	CDR3aa
.	TRBJ1-2	TRBD1	TRBV27	TGTGCCAGCAGTTTCTGGGGACAGAACTATGGCTACACCTTC	CASSFWGQNYGYTF
once	TRBJ2-1	.	TRBV27	TGTGCCAGCAGTGATAGCGGAGGGGCCTACAATGAGCAGTTCTTC	CASSDSGGAYNEQFF
.	TRBJ1-5	.	TRBV3-1/TRBV3-2	TGTGCCAGCAGCCAAGATGGGGTTCTGACGCCCCAGCATTTT	CASSQDGVLTPQHF
once	TRBJ2-1	TRBD2	TRBV14	TGTGCCAGCAGCCAATCCGCGGGAGTCAGTGAGCAGTTCTTC	CASSQSAGVSEQFF
.	TRBJ1-4	TRBD1	TRBV28	TGTGCCAGCAGTTTCGGACAGGTTAATGAAAAACTGTTTTTT	CASSFGQVNEKLFF
.	TRBJ2-1	.	TRBV11-3	TGTGCCAGCAGCTTAGTTTTGGGCAGAGAGCAGTTCTTC	CASSLVLGREQFF
.	TRBJ1-5	.	TRBV19	TGTGCCAGTAGTAAATCAGGGGCCCGGAGCAATCAGCCCCAGCATTTT	CASSKSGARSNQPQHF
.	TRBJ1-2	.	TRBV5-6	TGTGCCAGCAGCTTGGGGGGCTTTCTCCCCTATGGCTACACCTTC	CASSLGGFLPYGYTF
.	TRBJ2-1	.	TRBV5-6	TGTGCCAGCAGCTATCGGCTAGAGCTCCAGTTCTTC	CASSYRLELQFF
.	TRBJ2-7	TRBD1	TRBV7-2	TGTGCCAGCAGCTTAGGGGGGACAGCCGTCGAGCAGTACTTC	CASSLGGTAVEQYF
.	TRBJ1-2	TRBD1	TRBV11-2	TGTGCCAGCAGTAGACAGGGGAGCGGCTACACCTTC	CASSRQGSGYTF
.	TRBJ1-2	.	TRBV19	TGTGCCAGTACTTCCCCACGGACAGCGACTAACTATGGCTACACCTTC	CASTSPRTATNYGYTF
.	TRBJ1-4	.	TRBV4-3	TGCGCCAGCAGCCAAGTGGGGCTACGCTCAACTAATGAAAAACTGTTTTTT	CASSQVGLRSTNEKLFF
.	TRBJ1-2	.	TRBV4-1	TGCGCCAGCAGCTACAGGGCACGGGGCTATGGCTACACCTTC	CASSYRARGYGYTF
.	TRBJ2-2	.	TRBV30	TGTGCCACCCGGAGGGGACTCCAAACCGGGGAGCTGTTTTTT	CATRRGLQTGELFF
.	TRBJ2-1	TRBD2	TRBV20-1	TGCAGTGCTAGTGGAGGGAGGGCCCCCGATGAGCAGTTCTTC	CSASGGRAPDEQFF
.	TRBJ1-2	TRBD1	TRBV25-1	TGTGCCAGCCAGGGGGGGTTCTATGGCTACACCTTC	CASQGGFYGYTF
once	TRBJ1-5	.	TRBV25-1	TGTGCCAGCATGGGGGGGGCCAACAATCAGCCCCAGCATTTT	CASMGGANNQPQHF
.	TRBJ2-1	TRBD2	TRBV10-2	TGCGCCAGTCTTCTGGGACTAGCGTACAATGAGCAGTTCTTC	CASLLGLAYNEQFF
.	TRBJ1-4	TRBD1	TRBV19	TGTGCCAGTAGTATCCTGGACAGGGCCTTAAATGAAAAACTGTTTTTT	CASSILDRALNEKLFF
.	TRBJ2-2	.	TRBV9	TGTGCCAGCAGCGTGAGCGGGAACACCGGGGAGCTGTTTTTT	CASSVSGNTGELFF
.	TRBJ1-6	.	TRBV2	TGTGCCAGCACCCCGTGGGACAATAATTCACCCCTCCACTTT	CASTPWDNNSPLHF
.	TRBJ2-7	TRBD2	TRBV5-4	TGTGCCAGCAGCTTGCAGTCGGGAGGGCTTGAGCAGTACTTC	CASSLQSGGLEQYF
once	TRBJ1-1	TRBD1	TRBV6-5	TGTGCCAGCAGTTACGGGACAGGGAGAACTGAAGCTTTCTTT	CASSYGTGRTEAFF
.	TRBJ1-4	.	TRBV19	TGTGCCAGTAGTACCGCCCTCGGGCGAAAACTGTTTTTT	CASSTALGRKLFF
once	TRBJ1-2	.	TRBV14	TGTGCCAGCAGCCAAGATAGCTTCTATGGCTACACCTTC	CASSQDSFYGYTF
.	TRBJ2-1	TRBD2	TRBV29-1	TGCAGCGCTCTGGGACTAGCGGGAGGGTTCCAGTTCTTC	CSALGLAGGFQFF
.	TRBJ2-5	TRBD2	TRBV3-1/TRBV3-2	TGTGCCAGCAGCCAAGGGAGGGTAGCGGGAGGTAGAGAGACCCAGTACTTC	CASSQGRVAGGRETQYF
.	TRBJ1-5	.	TRBV19	TGTGCCAGTAGTATACAGGGATCTCAGCCCCAGCATTTT	CASSIQGSQPQHF